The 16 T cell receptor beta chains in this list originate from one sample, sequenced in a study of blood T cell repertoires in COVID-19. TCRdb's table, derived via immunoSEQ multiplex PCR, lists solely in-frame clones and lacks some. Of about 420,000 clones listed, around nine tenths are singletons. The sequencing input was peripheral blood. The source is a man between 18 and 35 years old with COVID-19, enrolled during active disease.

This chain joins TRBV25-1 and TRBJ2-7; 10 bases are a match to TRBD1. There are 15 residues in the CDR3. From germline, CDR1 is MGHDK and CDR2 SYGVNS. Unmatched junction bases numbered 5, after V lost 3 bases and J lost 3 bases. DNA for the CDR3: TGTGCCAGCAGTGAGGGACAGGGGAGGGGCTACGAGCAGTACTTC. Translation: CASSEGQGRGYEQYF.

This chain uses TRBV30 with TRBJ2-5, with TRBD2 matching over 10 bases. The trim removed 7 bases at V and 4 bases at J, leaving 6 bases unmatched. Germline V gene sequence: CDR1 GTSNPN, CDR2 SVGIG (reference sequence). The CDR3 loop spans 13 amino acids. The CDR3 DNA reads TGTGCCTCCAGGTTAGCGGGAGGAGAGACCCAGTACTTC. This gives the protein CASRLAGGETQYF.

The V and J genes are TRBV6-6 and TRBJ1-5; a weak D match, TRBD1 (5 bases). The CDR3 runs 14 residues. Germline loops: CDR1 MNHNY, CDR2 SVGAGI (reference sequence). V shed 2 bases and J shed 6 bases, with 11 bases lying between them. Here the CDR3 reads CASSYMQGSQPQHF. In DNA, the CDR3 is TGTGCCAGCAGTTACATGCAGGGAAGTCAGCCCCAGCATTTT.

CDR3 sequence (DNA): TGTGCCAGCGGTGGGACAGTAAATCAGCCCCAGCATTTT. Translation gives CASGGTVNQPQHF. The chain is built from TRBV19 and TRBJ1-5; 7 bases match TRBD1. This CDR3 comprises 13 residues. The ends lost 9 bases at V and 4 bases at J; junction bases unmatched: 6. Germline V lookup: CDR1 LNHDA, CDR2 SQIVND (reference sequence).

The CDR3 spells CASSHSGETQYF. The CDR3 DNA is TGCGCCAGCAGCCACTCCGGAGAGACCCAGTACTTC. The chain carries TRBV5-1 and TRBJ2-5; no firm D call. V lost 4 bases and J lost 4, with 8 bases in between. Germline V gives CDR1 SGHRS, CDR2 YFSETQ. The CDR3 length is 12 residues.

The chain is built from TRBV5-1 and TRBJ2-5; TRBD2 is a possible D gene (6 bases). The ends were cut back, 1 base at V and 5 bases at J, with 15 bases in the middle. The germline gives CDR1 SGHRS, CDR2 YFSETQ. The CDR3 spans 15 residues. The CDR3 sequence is CASSLFRARGETQYF. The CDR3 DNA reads TGCGCCAGCAGCTTGTTCCGGGCTCGGGGGGAGACCCAGTACTTC.

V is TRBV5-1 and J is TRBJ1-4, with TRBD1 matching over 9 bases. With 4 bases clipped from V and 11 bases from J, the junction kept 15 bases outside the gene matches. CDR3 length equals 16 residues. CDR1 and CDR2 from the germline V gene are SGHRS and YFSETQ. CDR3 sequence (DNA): TGCGCCAGCAGCAATAAGACCGGGACAGGGTTAACGAAACTGTTTTTT. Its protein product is CASSNKTGTGLTKLFF. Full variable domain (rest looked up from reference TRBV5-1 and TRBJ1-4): KAGVTQTPRYLIKTRGQQVTLSCSPISGHRSVSWYQQTPGQGLQFLFEYFSETQRNKGNFPGRFSGRQFSNSRSEMNVSTLELGDSALYLCASSNKTGTGLTKLFFGSGTQLSVL.

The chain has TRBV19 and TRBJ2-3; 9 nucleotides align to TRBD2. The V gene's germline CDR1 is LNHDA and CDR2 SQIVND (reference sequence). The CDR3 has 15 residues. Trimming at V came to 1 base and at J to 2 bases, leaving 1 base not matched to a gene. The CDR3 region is CASSIGTSDTDTQYF. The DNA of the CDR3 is TGTGCCAGTAGTATAGGGACTAGCGACACAGATACGCAGTATTTT. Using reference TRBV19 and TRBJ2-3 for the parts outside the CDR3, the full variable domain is DGGITQSPKYLFRKEGQNVTLSCEQNLNHDAMYWYRQDPGQGLRLIYYSQIVNDFQKGDIAEGYSVSREKKESFPLTVTSAQKNPTAFYLCASSIGTSDTDTQYFGPGTRLTVL.

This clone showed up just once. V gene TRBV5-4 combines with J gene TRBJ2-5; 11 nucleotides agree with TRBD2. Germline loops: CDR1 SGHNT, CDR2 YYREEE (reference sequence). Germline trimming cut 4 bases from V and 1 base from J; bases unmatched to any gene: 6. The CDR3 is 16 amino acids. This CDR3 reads CASSPTSGGGQETQYF. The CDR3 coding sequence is TGTGCCAGCAGCCCAACTAGCGGGGGCGGCCAAGAGACCCAGTACTTC.

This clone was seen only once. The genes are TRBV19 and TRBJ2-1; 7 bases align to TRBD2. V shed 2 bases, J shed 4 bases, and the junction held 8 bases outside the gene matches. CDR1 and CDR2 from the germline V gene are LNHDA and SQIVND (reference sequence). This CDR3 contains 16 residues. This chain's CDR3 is CASSIIPAGSYNEQFF. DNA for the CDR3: TGTGCCAGTAGTATAATACCAGCGGGGTCTTACAATGAGCAGTTCTTC.

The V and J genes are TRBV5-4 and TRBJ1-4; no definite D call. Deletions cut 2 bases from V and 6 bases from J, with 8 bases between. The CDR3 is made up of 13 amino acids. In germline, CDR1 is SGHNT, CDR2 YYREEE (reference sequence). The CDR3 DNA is TGTGCCAGCAGCTTTGGCGGGGATGAAAAACTGTTTTTT. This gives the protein CASSFGGDEKLFF.

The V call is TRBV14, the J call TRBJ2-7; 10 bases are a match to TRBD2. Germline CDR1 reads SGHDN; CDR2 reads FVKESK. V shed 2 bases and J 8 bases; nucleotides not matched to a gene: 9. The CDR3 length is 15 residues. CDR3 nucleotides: TGTGCCAGCAGCCAAACAGCGGGAGGGCCCTCGCAGCAGTACTTC. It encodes CASSQTAGGPSQQYF.

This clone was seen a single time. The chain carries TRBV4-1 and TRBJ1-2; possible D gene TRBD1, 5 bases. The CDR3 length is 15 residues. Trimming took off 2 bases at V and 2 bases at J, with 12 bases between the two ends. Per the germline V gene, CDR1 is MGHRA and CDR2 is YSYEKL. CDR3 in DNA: TGCGCCAGCAGCCAATTGGCAGGGCTCAACTATGGCTACACCTTC. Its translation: CASSQLAGLNYGYTF.

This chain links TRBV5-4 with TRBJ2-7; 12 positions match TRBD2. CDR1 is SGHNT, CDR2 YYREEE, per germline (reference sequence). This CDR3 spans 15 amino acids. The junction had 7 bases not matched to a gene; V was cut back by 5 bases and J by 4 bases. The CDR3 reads CASSQSSGGDYEQYF. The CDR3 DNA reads TGTGCCAGCAGTCAGTCTAGCGGGGGGGATTACGAGCAGTACTTC.

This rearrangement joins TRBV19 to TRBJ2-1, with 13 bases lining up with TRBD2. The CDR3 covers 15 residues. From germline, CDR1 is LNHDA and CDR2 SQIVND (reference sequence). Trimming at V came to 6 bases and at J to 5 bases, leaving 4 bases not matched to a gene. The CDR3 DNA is TGTGCCAGTAGACTAGCGGGAGGGCCTCACAATGAGCAGTTCTTC. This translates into CASRLAGGPHNEQFF.

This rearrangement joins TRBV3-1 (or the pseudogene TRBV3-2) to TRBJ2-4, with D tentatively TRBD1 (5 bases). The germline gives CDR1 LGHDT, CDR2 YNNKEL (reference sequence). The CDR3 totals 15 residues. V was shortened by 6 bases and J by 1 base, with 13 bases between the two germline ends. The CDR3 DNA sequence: TGTGCCAGCAGAAAAGGGGAATCGGCCAAAAACATTCAGTACTTC. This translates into CASRKGESAKNIQYF.